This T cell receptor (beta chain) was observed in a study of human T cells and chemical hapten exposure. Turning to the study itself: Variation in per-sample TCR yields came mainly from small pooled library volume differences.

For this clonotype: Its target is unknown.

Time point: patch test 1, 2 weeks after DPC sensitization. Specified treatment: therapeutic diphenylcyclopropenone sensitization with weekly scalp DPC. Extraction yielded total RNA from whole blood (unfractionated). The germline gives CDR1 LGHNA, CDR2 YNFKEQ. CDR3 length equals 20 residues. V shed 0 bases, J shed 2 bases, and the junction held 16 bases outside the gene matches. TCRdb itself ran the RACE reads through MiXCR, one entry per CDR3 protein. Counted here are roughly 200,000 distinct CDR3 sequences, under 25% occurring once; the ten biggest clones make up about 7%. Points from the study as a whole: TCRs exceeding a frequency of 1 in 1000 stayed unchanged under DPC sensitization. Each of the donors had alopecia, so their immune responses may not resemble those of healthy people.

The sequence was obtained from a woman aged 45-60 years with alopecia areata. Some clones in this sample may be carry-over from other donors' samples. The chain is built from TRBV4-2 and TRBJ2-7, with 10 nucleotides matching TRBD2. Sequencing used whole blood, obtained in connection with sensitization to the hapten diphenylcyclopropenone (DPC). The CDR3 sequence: CASSQERSTSGTLSPYEQYF. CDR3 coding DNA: TGTGCCAGCAGCCAAGAGCGTAGTACTAGCGGGACCCTTTCTCCCTACGAGCAGTACTTC.